This paragraph reports one T cell receptor beta chain. Antigen unknown. TCRdb itself ran the reads through MiXCR, one entry per CDR3 protein. The sample includes over 250,000 distinct CDR3 sequences, less than 25% of them seen just once. CDR1 is SGHDN, CDR2 FVKESK, per germline. The CDR3 extends over 15 amino acids. J lost 5 bases, V lost 4 bases, and 5 bases had no gene match. These data are taken from a study of T cell repertoires in cytomegalovirus infection. The study's findings and limits: The ex vivo response showed dominance by HLA-C-restricted CMV-specific TCR beta clonotypes. Cumulative public TCR beta family frequency identified CMV carriers with the relevant HLA.

V usage is TRBV14 and J usage is TRBJ2-1; 10 bases fit TRBD1. This material consisted of cultured PBMCs, taken from culture after CMV antigen stimulation. The source is a human donor in good health (CMV status not recorded). Some clones in this sample may be carry-over from other donors' samples. DNA of the CDR3: TGTGCCAGCAGCCGTCCGGGGACAGGGGACAATGAGCAGTTCTTC. Its protein is CASSRPGTGDNEQFF.